A selection of T cell receptor beta chains follows, all from one sample in a study of cytomegalovirus exposure and HLA in healthy donors. Only in-frame clones appear in the TCRdb table, and some are missing; sequencing was by immunoSEQ multiplex PCR. The sample consists of over 150,000 clones, 78% of them appearing once. Material: PBMCs. The receptors derive from a woman aged 45-65 years in good health and CMV-seropositive. Both conserved end residues are part of each CDR3. The order of the fields is V gene, clone size, J gene, D gene, CDR3 DNA, CDR3 protein. D genes are given only for firm matches. Size values are once, few and many counts, or a class for expanded clones, and some rows have none.

TRBV29-1	NA	TRBJ2-2	NA	TGCAGCGTTACGGTGGCCGGGGAGCTGTTTTTT	CSVTVAGELFF
TRBV2	NA	TRBJ1-6	TRBD1	TGTGCCAGCAGCTCGACAGGGGCCTATAATTCACCCCTCCACTTT	CASSSTGAYNSPLHF
TRBV6-5	few	TRBJ1-1	NA	TGTGCCAGCAGTTACGCGGGATACACTGAAGCTTTCTTT	CASSYAGYTEAFF
TRBV5-6	NA	TRBJ1-4	NA	TGTGCCAGCAGGAATTGGGCGGGGGCGAAAGGGGAAAAACTGTTTTTT	CASRNWAGAKGEKLFF
TRBV4-2	NA	TRBJ2-2	NA	TGTGCCAGCAGCCAAGATCGTGTCACCGGGGAGCTGTTTTTT	CASSQDRVTGELFF
TRBV11-2	NA	TRBJ1-2	NA	TGTGCCAGCAGCTTGAGTGGAGACCCTAACTATGGCTACACCTTC	CASSLSGDPNYGYTF
TRBV5-1	NA	TRBJ1-1	NA	TGCGCCAGCAGCTTGGGGGCAGAACTGAACACTGAAGCTTTCTTT	CASSLGAELNTEAFF
TRBV5-6	NA	TRBJ2-4	NA	TGTGCCAGCAGCCCGCTCGGAGGAGGGAACCAAAACATTCAGTACTTC	CASSPLGGGNQNIQYF
TRBV11-3	NA	TRBJ1-1	NA	TGTGCCAGCAGCTTATACGGGGGGACTGAAGCTTTCTTT	CASSLYGGTEAFF
TRBV9	few	TRBJ2-2	TRBD2	TGTGCCAGCACCCAAGTCGGGGGGGGCCCGACCGGGGAGCTGTTTTTT	CASTQVGGGPTGELFF
TRBV30	NA	TRBJ1-5	NA	TGTGCCTGGAGTGAAGTCGGGGGTTTGGCCCAGCATTTT	CAWSEVGGLAQHF
TRBV5-1	NA	TRBJ2-7	NA	TGCGCCAGCAGCACGACAGGCACCACCTACGAGCAGTACTTC	CASSTTGTTYEQYF
TRBV7-8	few	TRBJ2-1	NA	TGTGCCAGCAGCTTAGTTCTGAGTAATGAGCAGTTCTTC	CASSLVLSNEQFF
TRBV5-4	few	TRBJ1-2	TRBD1	TGTGCCAGCAGCCCCCGGGACAGGCCACCCTATGGCTACACCTTC	CASSPRDRPPYGYTF
TRBV5-1	NA	TRBJ1-6	NA	TGCGCCAGCAGCTTGGACCAACTTTATAATTCACCCCTCCACTTT	CASSLDQLYNSPLHF
TRBV20-1	NA	TRBJ2-1	NA	TGCAGTGCTGATAACGGTGAGCAGTTCTTC	CSADNGEQFF
TRBV7-2	NA	TRBJ1-2	NA	TGTGCCAGCAGCTTAGATATAGGGGATAGGGCCTTC	CASSLDIGDRAF
TRBV25-1	few	TRBJ1-4	TRBD1	TGTGCCAGCAGTGACATACAGGGGGCCTCTAATGAAAAACTGTTTTTT	CASSDIQGASNEKLFF